Below, one T cell receptor beta chain is given with its context. PCR employed 60 Vbeta and 13 Jbeta primers. Profiling relied on immunoSEQ multiplex PCR, and the TCRdb table lists in-frame clones only, not all of them. The sample has about 160,000 clones, roughly 84% seen once. This entry comes from a study of cytomegalovirus exposure and HLA in healthy donors. The material sequenced was PBMCs. The TCR was taken from a boy between 2 and 10 years old in good health and CMV-seronegative.

The CDR3 loop reads CARSLVEREGSLARTDTQYF. DNA for the CDR3: TGTGCCAGAAGCTTGGTTGAGCGGGAGGGCTCCCTCGCCCGCACAGATACGCAGTATTTT. The V call is TRBV5-3, the J call TRBJ2-3; 10 bases are shared with TRBD2. TRBV5-3 is an ORF, with its function uncertain. The CDR3 spans 20 residues. Trimming cost V 0 bases and J 1 base; bases outside gene matches: 14.